Below are 32 T cell receptor beta chains sequenced from a single sample in a study of T-cell reconstitution after alpha-beta-depleted transplantation in children. Molecular barcoding with unique molecular identifiers was used for the TCRbeta library. TCRdb redid the calling of the PCR reads with MiXCR, one entry per CDR3 protein. Of some 350,000 distinct CDR3 sequences in the sample, 10% were seen once. The source was PBMCs from the stem cell graft donor, collected from the stem cell graft. These receptors came from a human donor who donated a stem cell graft to a child with acute lymphoblastic leukemia.

This clonotype came up a few times. The chain employs TRBV7-3 and TRBJ2-1; possibly TRBD2 for D (6 bases). CDR1 is SGHTA, CDR2 FQGTGA, per germline. CDR3 length: 16 amino acids. V was trimmed by 0 bases and J by 8 bases, leaving 17 bases between them. CDR3 protein: CASSLTLGLDRHEQFF. CDR3 nucleotides: TGTGCCAGCAGCTTAACTTTGGGACTCGATCGTCATGAGCAGTTCTTC.

The table lists this clonotype with many counts. The genes are TRBV21-1 and TRBJ2-2; the table's D call of TRBD2 was not tested on the DNA. TRBV21-1 counts as a pseudogene. The CDR3 has 15 amino acids. DNA for the CDR3: TGTGCCAGCAGCCCAGCGGGAGGGAACACCGGGGAGCTGTTTTTT. As protein: CASSPAGGNTGELFF.

This clonotype was observed many times. The genes are TRBV20-1 and TRBJ2-1; 8 bases align to TRBD2. The CDR3 spans 15 residues. Germline trimming cut 3 bases from V and 4 bases from J; bases unmatched to any gene: 8. The germline V gene encodes CDR1 DFQATT and CDR2 SNEGSKA (reference sequence). The CDR3: CSASRGIAGYNEQFF. CDR3 coding DNA: TGCAGTGCTAGCCGAGGAATAGCGGGATACAATGAGCAGTTCTTC.

The gene calls are TRBV7-9 and TRBJ1-4; TRBD1 might be the D (6 bases). This CDR3 has 14 amino acids. Trimming cost V 7 bases and J 6 bases, with 15 bases left between them. CDR1 and CDR2 (germline): SEHNR, FQNEAQ (reference sequence). The CDR3 coding sequence is TGTGCCAGCAAGAGGGGGACACTTGATGAAAAACTGTTTTTT. This codes for CASKRGTLDEKLFF.

The chain recombines TRBV12-3 or TRBV12-4 with TRBJ2-3; 7 positions agree with TRBD1. Trimming took 5 bases from V and 0 from J; bases not matched to a gene: 8. This CDR3 is built from 16 residues. CDR3 loop: CASSPRTGTSTDTQYF. The CDR3 coding sequence is TGTGCCAGCAGTCCCCGGACAGGAACTAGCACAGATACGCAGTATTTT.

The genes are TRBV7-2 and TRBJ2-7, with D perhaps TRBD1 or TRBD2 (6 bases each). Germline V gene sequence: CDR1 SGHTA, CDR2 FQGNSA. The CDR3 covers 15 residues. Between the trimmed V and J ends, which lost 0 bases and 4 bases, there was a span of 13 bases. CDR3 bases: TGTGCCAGCAGCTTAGCGGTGCAGGGGAGGTACGAGCAGTACTTC. This gives the protein CASSLAVQGRYEQYF.

This clonotype was recorded a few times. The genes are TRBV10-3 and TRBJ2-3, with D perhaps TRBD1 or TRBD2 (5 bases each). This CDR3 spans 13 amino acids. Germline CDR1 is ENHRY and CDR2 is SYGVKD. Deletions cut 3 bases from V and 6 bases from J, with 10 bases between. The CDR3 protein is CAISESEGDTQYF. The DNA for the CDR3 is TGTGCCATCAGTGAAAGTGAGGGGGATACGCAGTATTTT.

This clonotype was observed many times. The chain carries TRBV5-1 and TRBJ1-1; 7 nucleotides match TRBD1. CDR1 and CDR2 (germline): SGHRS, YFSETQ. The trim removed 4 bases at V and 4 bases at J, leaving 16 bases unmatched. The CDR3 contains 17 residues. CDR3 region: CASSPFAGGSQGTEAFF. The CDR3 coding sequence is TGCGCCAGCAGCCCCTTTGCAGGGGGATCTCAGGGCACTGAAGCTTTCTTT.

This clonotype occurred a few times. This sequence joins TRBV27 and TRBJ2-1; 11 bases fit TRBD2. The ends lost 7 bases at V and 3 bases at J; junction bases unmatched: 5. The CDR3 has 15 residues. The germline V gene encodes CDR1 MNHEY and CDR2 SMNVEV (reference sequence). This CDR3 is CASTTGTSGYNEQFF. CDR3 sequence (DNA): TGTGCCAGCACAACCGGGACTAGCGGCTACAATGAGCAGTTCTTC.

This clonotype was counted a few times. The chain recombines TRBV10-3 with TRBJ2-5; 7 nucleotides line up with TRBD1. The germline gives CDR1 ENHRY, CDR2 SYGVKD. The CDR3 is made up of 12 amino acids. V shed 11 bases and J 3 bases; nucleotides not matched to a gene: 6. CDR3 nucleotides: TGTGCCGTACGGGACAGCGAAGAGACCCAGTACTTC. Its translation is CAVRDSEETQYF.

DNA of the CDR3: TGTGCCAGCAGCATTGGCTCAGGGTTTACGACACCCCTCCACTTT. Amino acids: CASSIGSGFTTPLHF. This rearrangement joins TRBV7-2 to TRBJ1-6, with D tentatively TRBD1 (5 bases). The CDR3 covers 15 residues. The germline V gene has CDR1 SGHTA and CDR2 FQGNSA. V lost 5 bases, J lost 11 bases, and 19 bases lay in between.

This clonotype was recorded many times. The gene calls are TRBV28 and TRBJ2-7; 7 nucleotides line up with TRBD1. Germline loops: CDR1 MDHEN, CDR2 SYDVKM. V was clipped by 6 bases and J by 6 bases; unmatched bases: 5. The length of the CDR3 is 12 residues. The CDR3 spells CASSETGIEQYF. DNA of the CDR3: TGTGCCAGCAGCGAGACAGGGATCGAGCAGTACTTC.

This clonotype was detected many times. The chain is built from TRBV12-3 or TRBV12-4 and TRBJ2-7, with 10 bases identical to TRBD2. The CDR3 loop spans 15 amino acids. V lost 6 bases, J lost 6 bases, and 11 bases stayed unmatched. As DNA, the CDR3 is TGTGCCAGCAGACCCCAAAGCGGGAGGGCCGGCGAGCAGTACTTC. Translated: CASRPQSGRAGEQYF.

The rearrangement uses TRBV27 and TRBJ2-1, with 9 bases identical to TRBD1. Per the germline V gene, CDR1 is MNHEY and CDR2 is SMNVEV (reference sequence). This CDR3 comprises 16 residues. Losses at the gene ends were 3 bases for V and 4 bases for J; bases not matched to a gene: 7. The CDR3: CASSFRGTGLYNEQFF. The CDR3 nucleotides read TGTGCCAGCAGTTTCCGCGGGACAGGGCTATACAATGAGCAGTTCTTC.

The chain combines TRBV7-9 with TRBJ2-3; 8 bases line up with TRBD1. Trimming at V came to 5 bases and at J to 5 bases, leaving 12 bases not matched to a gene. Germline assignment: CDR1 SEHNR and CDR2 FQNEAQ (reference sequence). This CDR3 is built from 16 residues. This chain's CDR3 is CASSPLLRQGIDTQYF. In nucleotides, the CDR3 is TGTGCCAGCAGCCCCCTACTGCGACAGGGGATAGATACGCAGTATTTT.

This clonotype was observed a few times. The chain joins TRBV10-3 to TRBJ2-7; 9 nucleotides align to TRBD1. CDR3 length equals 15 residues. The V and J ends lost 3 bases and 5 bases, in that order; junction bases with no gene match: 8. The germline gives CDR1 ENHRY, CDR2 SYGVKD. The DNA for the CDR3 is TGTGCCATCAGTGACCCGGACAGGGGAAGAGACGAGCAGTACTTC. This sequence encodes CAISDPDRGRDEQYF.

The chain recombines TRBV12-3 or TRBV12-4 with TRBJ2-3; 10 nucleotides align to TRBD2. After removal of 5 bases from V and 4 bases from J, the junction contained 6 bases not matched to a gene. This CDR3 spans 15 amino acids. DNA for the CDR3: TGTGCCAGCAGTGCCGACCTAGCGGGAGCAGATACGCAGTATTTT. This sequence encodes CASSADLAGADTQYF.

J is TRBJ2-1 and V is TRBV27; TRBD2 matches at 14 bases. V shed 5 bases and J 7 bases; nucleotides not matched to a gene: 22. CDR1 and CDR2 from the germline V gene are MNHEY and SMNVEV (reference sequence). The CDR3 totals 21 residues. The CDR3: CASSKSHGDRGLAGVVNEQFF. In DNA form, the CDR3 reads TGTGCCAGCAGTAAATCCCATGGGGATCGGGGACTAGCGGGAGTTGTGAATGAGCAGTTCTTC.

The J gene is TRBJ2-1, the V gene TRBV7-2; no reliable D call. In germline, CDR1 is SGHTA, CDR2 FQGNSA. The V and J ends lost 5 bases and 4 bases respectively, with 15 bases between them. The CDR3 totals 15 residues. The CDR3 region is CASSLSFGPYNEQFF. For the CDR3, the DNA is TGTGCCAGCAGCCTGTCGTTCGGTCCGTACAATGAGCAGTTCTTC. Complete variable domain (other parts from reference TRBV7-2 and TRBJ2-1): GAGVSQSPSNKVTEKGKDVELRCDPISGHTALYWYRQSLGQGLEFLIYFQGNSAPDKSGLPSDRFSAERTGGSVSTLTIQRTQQEDSAVYLCASSLSFGPYNEQFFGPGTRLTVL.

As for this clonotype: At one of its ends the junction is not consistent with the germline gene, which may arise from a read error. The chain is built from TRBV5-1 and TRBJ2-5; D is unclear. The CDR3 is 13 amino acids. Germline V gives CDR1 SGHRS, CDR2 YFSETQ. In nucleotides, the CDR3 is TGCGCCAGCAGCTTGGTTGGCGAAGAGACCGAGTACTTC. Translating it yields CASSLVGEETEYF.

The rearrangement links TRBV11-1 to TRBJ2-7; maybe TRBD2 (5 bases). CDR1 and CDR2 from the germline V gene are SGHAT and FQDESV (reference sequence). V lost 5 bases and J 6 bases, leaving 20 bases between the germline ends. The CDR3 contains 15 residues. CDR3 residues: CASSPRAAPDSEQYF. DNA for the CDR3: TGTGCCAGCAGCCCCAGAGCGGCCCCGGACTCCGAGCAGTACTTC.

Only a few counts were recorded for this clonotype. Germline and junction disagree at one end, which may indicate a read error. CDR3 in amino acids: CSARSQNSKQPQHF. The DNA of the CDR3 is TGCAGTGCTAGATCGCAGAATAGCAAACAGCCCCAGCATTTT. V gene TRBV20-1 combines with J gene TRBJ1-5, with D unresolved. This CDR3 is 14 amino acids long. Germline assignment: CDR1 DFQATT and CDR2 SNEGSKA (reference sequence).

There are many counts of this clonotype. V usage is TRBV10-3 and J usage is TRBJ2-2; 11 bases align to TRBD2. V lost 0 bases, J lost 7 bases, and 4 bases stayed unmatched. Germline V gene lookup returns CDR1 ENHRY and CDR2 SYGVKD. The CDR3 is 16 amino acids. Here the CDR3 DNA reads TGTGCCATCAGTGAGTCTAGCGGGAGGGCCAACGGGGAGCTGTTTTTT. Protein product: CAISESSGRANGELFF.

The chain combines TRBV7-2 with TRBJ2-1, with 14 bases fitting TRBD2. V gave up 5 bases and J gave up 6 bases; unmatched junction bases: 6. The CDR3 contains 16 residues. Germline values: CDR1 SGHTA, CDR2 FQGNSA. CDR3: CASSLQGLAGGNEQFF. In nucleotides, the CDR3 is TGTGCCAGCAGCCTCCAAGGACTAGCGGGAGGCAATGAGCAGTTCTTC.

Regarding this clonotype: A much larger clone lies a single base off, so this may be a read error. The V and J genes are TRBV29-1 and TRBJ2-3, with TRBD1 matching over 7 bases. The V segment lost 7 bases and the J segment 3 bases; nucleotides outside the gene matches: 13. This CDR3 is 15 amino acids long. In germline, CDR1 is SQVTM, CDR2 ANQGSEA. In DNA form, the CDR3 reads TGCAGCGCGGACCCCGGGACAGAGCCTACAGATACGCAGTATTTT. Translating it yields CSADPGTEPTDTQYF.

The chain uses TRBV4-3 and TRBJ2-2, with D unclear. V was clipped by 1 base and J by 3 bases, with 6 bases between them. The CDR3 has 14 amino acids. Looked up from germline, CDR1 is LGHNA and CDR2 is YSLEER. CDR3 coding DNA: TGCGCCAGCAGCCAAGTTGGATACACCGGGGAGCTGTTTTTT. Translation: CASSQVGYTGELFF.

This clonotype was counted a few times. The chain links TRBV12-3 or TRBV12-4 to TRBJ2-5, with a tentative D call TRBD2 (6 bases). The CDR3 is 15 amino acids. Trimming left V 4 bases short and J 4 bases short, with 16 bases between. CDR3 nucleotides: TGTGCCAGCAGTTGGGGGGTAAGGGGAGCAGAGACCCAGTACTTC. Translated, it gives CASSWGVRGAETQYF.

The V and J genes are TRBV6-2 or TRBV6-3 and TRBJ2-1; no clear D gene. This CDR3 has 14 residues. Germline CDR1 and CDR2: MNHEY and SVGEGT. V lost 0 bases and J 10 bases, leaving 13 bases between the germline ends. CDR3 amino acids: CASSYSHEPPEQFF. The DNA for the CDR3 is TGTGCCAGCAGTTACTCGCATGAGCCCCCGGAGCAGTTCTTC.

This clonotype has ten or more counts. The chain couples TRBV5-1 to TRBJ2-1, with D uncertain. The CDR3 runs 13 residues. Deletions cut 1 base from V and 4 bases from J, with 6 bases between. Germline assignment: CDR1 SGHRS and CDR2 YFSETQ. The CDR3, as DNA: TGCGCCAGCAGCTTGACTGGATACAATGAGCAGTTCTTC. Translating gives CASSLTGYNEQFF.

This clonotype was counted between two and nine times. This chain connects TRBV28 to TRBJ2-7, with 11 bases fitting TRBD1. CDR3 length: 15 residues. From germline, CDR1 is MDHEN and CDR2 SYDVKM. Unmatched junction bases numbered 2, after V lost 2 bases and J lost 2 bases. The CDR3 DNA sequence: TGTGCCAGCAGTTTACCGGGACAGGGGGCCTACGAGCAGTACTTC. This translates into CASSLPGQGAYEQYF.

There are a few counts of this clonotype. The chain has TRBV15 and TRBJ2-1; D unclear. V lost 1 base to trimming and J lost 0 bases, with 10 bases between them. This CDR3 has 16 residues. CDR1 and CDR2 (germline): LNHNV, YYDKDF (reference sequence). For the CDR3, the DNA is TGTGCCACCAGCAGAGTGTTCGGGCCCTCCTACAATGAGCAGTTCTTC. This gives the protein CATSRVFGPSYNEQFF.

In this sample, this clonotype turned up a few times. This chain joins TRBV25-1 and TRBJ2-1; 7 nucleotides align to TRBD2. The CDR3 contains 14 residues. V lost 3 bases to trimming and J lost 5 bases; unmatched junction nucleotides: 4. Germline V lookup: CDR1 MGHDK, CDR2 SYGVNS. This CDR3 is CASSDSGAHNEQFF. The CDR3 DNA reads TGTGCCAGCAGTGACAGCGGGGCTCACAATGAGCAGTTCTTC.